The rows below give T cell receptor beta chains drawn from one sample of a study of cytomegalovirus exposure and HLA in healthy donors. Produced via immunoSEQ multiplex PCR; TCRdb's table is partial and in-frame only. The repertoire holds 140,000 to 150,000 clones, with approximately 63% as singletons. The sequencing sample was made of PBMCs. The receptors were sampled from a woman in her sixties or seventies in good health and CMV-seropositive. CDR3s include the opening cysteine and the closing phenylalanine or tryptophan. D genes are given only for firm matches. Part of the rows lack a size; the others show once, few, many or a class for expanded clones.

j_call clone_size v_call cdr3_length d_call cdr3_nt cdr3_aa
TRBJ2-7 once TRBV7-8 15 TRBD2 TGTGCCAGCAGCTTAGAGACTAGCAGCTATTACGAGCAGTACTTC CASSLETSSYYEQYF
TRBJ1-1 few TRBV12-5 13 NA TGTGCTAGTGGGGGTGGGGCTAACACTGAAGCTTTCTTT CASGGGANTEAFF
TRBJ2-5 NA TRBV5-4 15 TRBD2 TGTGCCAGCAGCACACGTCTAGCGGGGCAAGAGACCCAGTACTTC CASSTRLAGQETQYF
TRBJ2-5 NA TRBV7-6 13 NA TGTGCCAGCAGCTTAGTAAACCAAGAGACCCAGTACTTC CASSLVNQETQYF
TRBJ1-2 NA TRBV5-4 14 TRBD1 TGTGCCAGCAGACTACAGGGGGACCGGTGGGGCTACACCTTC CASRLQGDRWGYTF
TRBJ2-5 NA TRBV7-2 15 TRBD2 TGTGCCAGCAGCCCGAGACTAGCGGGGTCAGAGACCCAGTACTTC CASSPRLAGSETQYF
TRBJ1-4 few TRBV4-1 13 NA TGCGCCAGCAGCCAACTCGGTAATGAAAAACTGTTTTTT CASSQLGNEKLFF
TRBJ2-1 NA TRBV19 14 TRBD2 TGTGCCAGTAGAAATAGCGGGAGGGCCCATGAGCAGTTCTTC CASRNSGRAHEQFF
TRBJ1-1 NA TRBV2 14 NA TGTGCCAGCAGTGAACAGGGAAGGGTTACTGAAGCTTTCTTT CASSEQGRVTEAFF
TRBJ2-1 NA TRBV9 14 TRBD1 TGTGCCAGCAGCCCGACACAGGGGTACAATGAGCAGTTCTTC CASSPTQGYNEQFF
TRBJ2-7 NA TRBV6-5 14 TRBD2 TGTGCCAGCAGCCGACTAGCGGGAGGATACGAGCAGTACTTC CASSRLAGGYEQYF
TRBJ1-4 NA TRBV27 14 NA TGTGCCAGCAGTTTTTTGGCTGCTAATGAAAAACTGTTTTTT CASSFLAANEKLFF
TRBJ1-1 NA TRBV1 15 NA TGCACCAGCAGCCTAGGGCAGGGGGGGAACACTGAAGCTTTCTTT CTSSLGQGGNTEAFF
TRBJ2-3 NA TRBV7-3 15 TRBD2 TGTGCCAGCAGCCCCCGGCTAGCGGGGACAGATACGCAGTATTTT CASSPRLAGTDTQYF
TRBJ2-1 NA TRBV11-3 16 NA TGTGCCAGCAGCTCAGGGGTTAGCGGGCGTTACAATGAGCAGTTCTTC CASSSGVSGRYNEQFF
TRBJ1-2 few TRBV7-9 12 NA TGTTCCAGCAGATCCGACGGGTACGGCTACACCTTC CSSRSDGYGYTF
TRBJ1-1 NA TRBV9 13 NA TGTGCCAGCAGCGGTTTAGGAGGCACTGAAGCTTTCTTT CASSGLGGTEAFF
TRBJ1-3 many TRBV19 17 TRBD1 TGTGCCAGTAGTATCGGGACAGGTGTTCCCTCTGGAAACACCATATATTTT CASSIGTGVPSGNTIYF
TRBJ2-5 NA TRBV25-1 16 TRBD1 TGTGCCAGCAGTGAATCTGACGGGACAGATCAAGAGACCCAGTACTTC CASSESDGTDQETQYF
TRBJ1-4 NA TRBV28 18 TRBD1 TGTGCCAGCAGTTTTGGAGGACAGGGAGGGGTCTTTAATGAAAAACTGTTTTTT CASSFGGQGGVFNEKLFF
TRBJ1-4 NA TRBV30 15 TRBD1 TGTGCCTGGACACATAGACAGGGAACTAATGAAAAACTGTTTTTT CAWTHRQGTNEKLFF
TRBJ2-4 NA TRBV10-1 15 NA TGCGCCAGCAGTGAGTCGATAGGAGGGCCAAACATTCAGTACTTC CASSESIGGPNIQYF
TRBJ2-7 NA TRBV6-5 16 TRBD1 TGTGCCAGCAGGTACGGAGGGACAGGGGATACCTACGAGCAGTACTTC CASRYGGTGDTYEQYF
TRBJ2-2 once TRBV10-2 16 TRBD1 TGCGCCAGCACTCGCGGGACAGGGGGCGGGACCGGGGAGCTGTTTTTT CASTRGTGGGTGELFF
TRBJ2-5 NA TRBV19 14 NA TGTGCCAGTAGTATCCAGCACAGAAAAGAGACCCAGTACTTC CASSIQHRKETQYF
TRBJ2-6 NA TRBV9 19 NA TGTGCCAGCAGCGTAGGTGGGCAGGCCTTCTTCTCTGGGGCCAACGTCCTGACTTTC CASSVGGQAFFSGANVLTF
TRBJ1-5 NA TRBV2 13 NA TGTGCCAGCAGTGAGACAGCCAAATCACCCCAGCATTTT CASSETAKSPQHF
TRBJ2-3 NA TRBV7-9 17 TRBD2 TGTGCCAGCAGCCCCTATGTGTTAGCGGGAGTAGCAGATACGCAGTATTTT CASSPYVLAGVADTQYF
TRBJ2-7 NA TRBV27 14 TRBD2 TGTGCCAGCAGTTGGACTAGCGGTACCTACGAGCAGTACTTC CASSWTSGTYEQYF
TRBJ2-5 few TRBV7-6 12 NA TGTGCCAGCAGCACGAACAGGGAGACCCAGTACTTC CASSTNRETQYF
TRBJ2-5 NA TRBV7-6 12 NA TGTGCCAGCAGCTTAGCCAAAGAGACCCAGTACTTC CASSLAKETQYF
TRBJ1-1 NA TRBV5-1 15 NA TGCGCCAGCAGCTTGGGAGGGGGACCCAACACTGAAGCTTTCTTT CASSLGGGPNTEAFF
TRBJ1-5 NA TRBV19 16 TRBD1 TGTGCCAGTAGTGGACGGGACAGGGTCGGTGGTCAGCCCCAGCATTTT CASSGRDRVGGQPQHF
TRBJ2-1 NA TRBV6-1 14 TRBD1 TGTGCCAGCAATCCGGGACAGGGTATCAATGAGCAGTTCTTC CASNPGQGINEQFF
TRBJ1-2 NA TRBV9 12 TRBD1 TGTGCCAGCAGCGTTCAGGGGGACGGCTACACCTTC CASSVQGDGYTF
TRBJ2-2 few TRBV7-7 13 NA TGTGCCAGCAGCCCGGGGGACACCGGGGAGCTGTTTTTT CASSPGDTGELFF
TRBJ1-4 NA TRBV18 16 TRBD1 TGTGCCAGCTCACCATGGGCGACAGGGCGGAATGAAAAACTGTTTTTT CASSPWATGRNEKLFF
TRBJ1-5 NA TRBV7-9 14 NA TGTGCCAGCAGCTTAGGCAGGGGCAATCAGCCCCAGCATTTT CASSLGRGNQPQHF
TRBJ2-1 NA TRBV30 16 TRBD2 TGTGCCTGGAGTGTACGGGCTAGCGGGACCTACAATGAGCAGTTCTTC CAWSVRASGTYNEQFF
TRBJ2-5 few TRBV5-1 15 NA TGCGCCAGCAGCTTGGGGAGTAGCGGACGAGAGACCCAGTACTTC CASSLGSSGRETQYF
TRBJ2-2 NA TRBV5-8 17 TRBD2 TGTGCCAGCAGCCCGGGCGGGGGGCGCCTGGGCACCGGGGAGCTGTTTTTT CASSPGGGRLGTGELFF